The T cell receptor (beta chain) under discussion was sequenced for a study of CD8+ T cells in alopecia areata. CDR3 length: 15 residues. The germline V gene encodes CDR1 SGHTA and CDR2 FQGNSA. V gave up 6 bases and J gave up 8 bases, with 20 bases separating them. This clone was observed a handful of times. It was cDNA, reverse transcribed from extracted RNA, that served as the sequencing template. TCRdb's copy holds only in-frame clones and misses some; the assay was immunoSEQ multiplex PCR. The repertoire has about 98,000 clones, 35% to 50% of them found once; the top ten carry almost 0.8%. Material for sequencing was CD4+ T cells sorted from blood. The clonotype comes from a human donor with alopecia areata. This sequence joins TRBV7-2 and TRBJ2-1; D may be TRBD1 or TRBD2 (5 bases each). CDR3 coding DNA: TGTGCCAGCAGTCCCCAAACAGGAGGCCTGGATGAGCAGTTCTTC. Translated, it gives CASSPQTGGLDEQFF. Variable domain in full (rest from reference TRBV7-2 and TRBJ2-1): GAGVSQSPSNKVTEKGKDVELRCDPISGHTALYWYRQSLGQGLEFLIYFQGNSAPDKSGLPSDRFSAERTGGSVSTLTIQRTQQEDSAVYLCASSPQTGGLDEQFFGPGTRLTVL.